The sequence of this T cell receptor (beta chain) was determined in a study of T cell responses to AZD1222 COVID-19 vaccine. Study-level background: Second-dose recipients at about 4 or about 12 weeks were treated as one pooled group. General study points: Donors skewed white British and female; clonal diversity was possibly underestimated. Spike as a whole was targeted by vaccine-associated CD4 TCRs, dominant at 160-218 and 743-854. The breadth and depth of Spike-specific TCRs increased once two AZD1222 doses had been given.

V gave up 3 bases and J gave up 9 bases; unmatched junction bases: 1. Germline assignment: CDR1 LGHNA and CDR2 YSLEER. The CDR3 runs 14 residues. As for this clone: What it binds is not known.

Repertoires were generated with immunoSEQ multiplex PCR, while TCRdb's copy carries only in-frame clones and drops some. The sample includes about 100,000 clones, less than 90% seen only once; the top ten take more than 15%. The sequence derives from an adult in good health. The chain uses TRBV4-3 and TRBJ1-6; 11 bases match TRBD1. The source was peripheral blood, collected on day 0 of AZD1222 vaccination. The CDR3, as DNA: TGCGCCAGCAGCCAGGGGACAGGGGGTTCACCCCTCCACTTT. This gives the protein CASSQGTGGSPLHF.